Below, 27 T cell receptor beta chains from the same sample are listed, as sequenced in a study of beta chain features in type 1 diabetes. The whole isolated RNA underwent reverse transcription, so sequencing captured expressed TCRB transcripts. TCRdb's table, derived via immunoSEQ multiplex PCR, lists solely in-frame clones and lacks some. The sample yields 300,000 to 400,000 clones, about 12% seen once. Sequenced material: naive CD4+ T cells from blood. Receptors were obtained from a man younger than 35 in good health.

This clone appeared a few times. This chain connects TRBV9 to TRBJ2-1, with 9 positions matching TRBD2. The CDR3 runs 16 residues. Germline V CDR1 and CDR2: SGDLS, YYNGEE. V was pared by 0 bases and J by 6 bases, with 7 bases of the junction left unmatched. The CDR3 bases are TGTGCCAGCAGCGTAGGTGGCGGGGGGGCCATCAATGAGCAGTTCTTC. This encodes CASSVGGGGAINEQFF.

This clone was seen only once. The V gene is TRBV7-7, the J gene TRBJ2-5, with TRBD1 identical over 7 bases. V shed 5 bases and J 4 bases; nucleotides not matched to a gene: 7. Germline CDR1 and CDR2: SSHAT and FNYEAQ (reference sequence). The CDR3 runs 14 residues. The CDR3 coding sequence is TGTGCCAGCAGCACGACAGGGAGCGGAGAGACCCAGTACTTC. Protein sequence: CASSTTGSGETQYF.

This clone showed up just a few times. The chain uses TRBV30 and TRBJ1-4; a possible D gene is TRBD1 (5 bases). V was shortened by 0 bases and J by 4 bases, with 6 bases between the two germline ends. The CDR3 loop spans 13 amino acids. CDR1 and CDR2 from the germline V gene are GTSNPN and SVGIG (reference sequence). CDR3 region: CAWSVQDNEKLFF. CDR3 DNA sequence: TGTGCCTGGAGTGTACAGGATAATGAAAAACTGTTTTTT.

The genes are TRBV30 and TRBJ1-1; a possible D gene is TRBD1 (5 bases). Germline-derived CDR1 and CDR2 are GTSNPN and SVGIG (reference sequence). This CDR3 has 14 amino acids. V gave up 0 bases and J gave up 5 bases, with 13 bases separating them. CDR3 in DNA: TGTGCCTGGAGTGTTAAAAGGGGTAGGACTGAAGCTTTCTTT. It codes for CAWSVKRGRTEAFF.

This clone was picked up a small number of times. The rearrangement joins TRBV11-2 to TRBJ1-2, with 7 bases lining up with TRBD1. This CDR3 has 13 residues. Germline V gene lookup returns CDR1 SGHAT and CDR2 FQNNGV. V shed 3 bases, J shed 7 bases, and the junction held 5 bases outside the gene matches. Here the CDR3 DNA reads TGTGCCAGCAGCTTCCGACAGGGCGGTGGCTACACCTTC. This gives the protein CASSFRQGGGYTF. Filled out from reference TRBV11-2 and TRBJ1-2, the complete variable domain reads EAGVAQSPRYKIIEKRQSVAFWCNPISGHATLYWYQQILGQGPKLLIQFQNNGVVDDSQLPKDRFSAERLKGVDSTLKIQPAKLEDSAVYLCASSFRQGGGYTFGSGTRLTVV.

The chain links TRBV7-2 to TRBJ1-1; no clear D gene. CDR3 length equals 11 residues. V was clipped by 7 bases and J by 4 bases, with 7 bases between them. The germline V gene has CDR1 SGHTA and CDR2 FQGNSA. The CDR3 DNA reads as TGTGCCAGCACGCTAACCACTGAAGCTTTCTTT. As protein: CASTLTTEAFF.

This clone has more than one count but fewer than ten. The V and J genes are TRBV5-5 and TRBJ1-5; 7 bases align to TRBD1. J was trimmed by 5 bases and V by 4 bases; bases with no gene match: 9. The CDR3 covers 15 residues. Looked up from germline, CDR1 is SGHKS and CDR2 is YYEKEE (reference sequence). CDR3 region: CASSGGTGVHQPQHF. DNA for the CDR3: TGTGCCAGCAGCGGCGGTACAGGGGTTCATCAGCCCCAGCATTTT.

This clone was seen more than once but under ten times. The chain carries TRBV5-5 and TRBJ1-1, with 8 bases lining up with TRBD1. Per germline, CDR1 SGHKS and CDR2 YYEKEE (reference sequence). J was trimmed by 8 bases and V by 0 bases; bases with no gene match: 12. The CDR3 covers 16 residues. The CDR3 DNA reads TGTGCCAGCAGCTTGGTTGGGACAGGCGTCACCGGAGAAGCTTTCTTT. Amino acid sequence: CASSLVGTGVTGEAFF. The full variable domain, with the rest looked up from reference TRBV5-5 and TRBJ1-1, is DAGVTQSPTHLIKTRGQQVTLRCSPISGHKSVSWYQQVLGQGPQFIFQYYEKEERGRGNFPDRFSARQFPNYSSELNVNALLLGDSALYLCASSLVGTGVTGEAFFGQGTRLTVV.

This clone was found a few times. The rearrangement links TRBV6-5 to TRBJ2-7; the match to TRBD2 covers 12 bases. V shed 4 bases, J shed 1 base, and the junction held 5 bases outside the gene matches. Germline lookup yields CDR1 MNHEY and CDR2 SVGAGI. The CDR3 has 16 residues. CDR3 loop: CASSFLTSGGSYEQYF. Here the CDR3 DNA reads TGTGCCAGCAGTTTCCTGACTAGCGGGGGATCCTACGAGCAGTACTTC.

This clone turned up a few times. J is TRBJ2-5 and V is TRBV7-9; D uncertain. Per germline, CDR1 SEHNR and CDR2 FQNEAQ (reference sequence). There are 14 residues in the CDR3. Trimming left V 3 bases short and J 2 bases short, with 10 bases between. The CDR3 DNA reads as TGTGCCAGCAGCTTGGTTAACATTCAAGAGACCCAGTACTTC. Its protein product is CASSLVNIQETQYF. Full variable domain (missing parts from reference TRBV7-9 and TRBJ2-5): DTGVSQNPRHKITKRGQNVTFRCDPISEHNRLYWYRQTLGQGPEFLTYFQNEAQLEKSRLLSDRFSAERPKGSFSTLEIQRTEQGDSAMYLCASSLVNIQETQYFGPGTRLLVL.

The CDR3 reads CASSDMRGRPEYF. The CDR3 DNA follows: TGTGCCAGCAGTGACATGCGGGGCAGGCCAGAGTACTTC. The J gene is TRBJ2-7, the V gene TRBV2; possible D gene TRBD2, 6 bases. V dropped 3 bases and J dropped 11 bases, with 17 bases sitting between them. Germline loops: CDR1 SNHLY, CDR2 FYNNEI. The CDR3 covers 13 residues. The full variable domain, its missing parts supplied by reference TRBV2 and TRBJ2-7, is EPEVTQTPSHQVTQMGQEVILRCVPISNHLYFYWYRQILGQKVEFLVSFYNNEISEKSEIFDDQFSVERPDGSNFTLKIRSTKLEDSAMYFCASSDMRGRPEYFGPGTRLTVT.

This clone came up many times. The J gene is TRBJ2-7, the V gene TRBV29-1, with a weak D call TRBD1 (5 bases). Per germline, CDR1 SQVTM and CDR2 ANQGSEA. The CDR3 covers 11 residues. Trimming shortened V by 7 bases and J by 6 bases, and 13 bases separated the two germline ends. CDR3 DNA: TGCAGCGCTCGGGCAGGGATCGAGCAGTACTTC. Protein product: CSARAGIEQYF.

The chain couples TRBV9 to TRBJ2-2; 10 bases map to TRBD2. With V trimmed by 3 bases and J by 4 bases, 3 bases remained unmatched. The germline gives CDR1 SGDLS, CDR2 YYNGEE. There are 15 residues in the CDR3. The DNA for the CDR3 is TGTGCCAGCAGCGCTAGCGGGAGAGGCACCGGGGAGCTGTTTTTT. Its translation: CASSASGRGTGELFF.

This clone was detected only a few times. The CDR3 sequence is CAWSVRRGGADTQYF. The CDR3 DNA reads TGTGCCTGGAGTGTACGGCGGGGGGGGGCGGATACGCAGTATTTT. This rearrangement joins TRBV30 to TRBJ2-3; 9 bases are a match to TRBD2. Germline values: CDR1 GTSNPN, CDR2 SVGIG (reference sequence). The CDR3 runs to 15 residues. The ends lost 0 bases at V and 6 bases at J; junction bases unmatched: 7.

The genes are TRBV30 and TRBJ2-5, with a possible D match to TRBD2 (6 bases). Deletions cut 5 bases from V and 0 bases from J, with 10 bases between. This CDR3 is built from 13 residues. Germline-derived CDR1 and CDR2 are GTSNPN and SVGIG (reference sequence). Here the CDR3 DNA reads TGTGCCTGGTCAGCGGGCAACCAAGAGACCCAGTACTTC. Protein sequence: CAWSAGNQETQYF.

The sample holds many counts of this clone. This chain links TRBV7-9 with TRBJ2-3, with D uncertain. There are 15 residues in the CDR3. V lost 4 bases, J lost 1 base, and 12 bases lay in between. Per the germline V gene, CDR1 is SEHNR and CDR2 is FQNEAQ (reference sequence). CDR3 sequence: CASSSDWLGTDTQYF. The CDR3 coding sequence is TGTGCCAGCAGCTCCGACTGGCTGGGCACAGATACGCAGTATTTT. The full variable domain, completed using reference TRBV7-9 and TRBJ2-3, is DTGVSQNPRHKITKRGQNVTFRCDPISEHNRLYWYRQTLGQGPEFLTYFQNEAQLEKSRLLSDRFSAERPKGSFSTLEIQRTEQGDSAMYLCASSSDWLGTDTQYFGPGTRLTVL.

The sample holds a few counts of this clone. The chain uses TRBV18 and TRBJ2-1, with 11 bases aligning to TRBD2. The germline CDR1 and CDR2 sequences are KGHSH and LQKENI. J lost 9 bases, V lost 2 bases, and 6 bases had no gene match. There are 15 residues in the CDR3. The chain's CDR3 is CASSPGSGGAREQFF. CDR3 sequence (DNA): TGTGCCAGCTCACCAGGTAGCGGGGGGGCCCGTGAGCAGTTCTTC.

This clone was counted a few times. The rearrangement joins TRBV5-4 to TRBJ1-2; perhaps TRBD1 as D (6 bases). Germline CDR1 is SGHNT and CDR2 is YYREEE (reference sequence). The CDR3 has 13 amino acids. V dropped 5 bases and J dropped 9 bases, with 17 bases sitting between them. The CDR3 coding sequence is TGTGCCAGCAGGGAACAGGGCCCCCGTAGCTACACCTTC. Its protein is CASREQGPRSYTF. Complete variable domain (other parts from reference TRBV5-4 and TRBJ1-2): ETGVTQSPTHLIKTRGQQVTLRCSSQSGHNTVSWYQQALGQGPQFIFQYYREEENGRGNFPPRFSGLQFPNYSSELNVNALELDDSALYLCASREQGPRSYTFGSGTRLTVV.

The V and J genes are TRBV30 and TRBJ2-1, with TRBD1 matching 10 bases. CDR3 length equals 15 residues. J gave up 7 bases and V 2 bases, and 8 bases lay outside the gene matches. Germline CDR1 reads GTSNPN; CDR2 reads SVGIG (reference sequence). The DNA for the CDR3 is TGTGCCTGGAGTCCCCGGGACAGGGGACGGAATGAGCAGTTCTTC. It codes for CAWSPRDRGRNEQFF.

This clone was recorded a few times. The chain employs TRBV7-2 and TRBJ1-3, with 7 bases fitting TRBD1. The germline V gene has CDR1 SGHTA and CDR2 FQGNSA. This CDR3 region has 15 residues. J lost 4 bases, V lost 5 bases, and 8 bases had no gene match. As DNA, the CDR3 is TGTGCCAGCAGCCGTAATACAGGGGACGGAAACACCATATATTTT. Protein: CASSRNTGDGNTIYF.

This clone appeared a few times. This sequence joins TRBV4-2 and TRBJ2-5; 11 bases line up with TRBD2. The junction had 1 base not matched to a gene; V was cut back by 4 bases and J by 3 bases. CDR3 size: 14 residues. Germline lookup yields CDR1 LGHNA and CDR2 YNFKEQ. CDR3 DNA sequence: TGTGCCAGCAGCCGTAGCGGGGGGGAAGAGACCCAGTACTTC. This encodes CASSRSGGEETQYF.

This chain connects TRBV6-6 to TRBJ2-7, with 7 bases matching TRBD1. The CDR3 totals 14 residues. Germline trimming cut 5 bases from V and 3 bases from J; bases unmatched to any gene: 7. Germline assignment: CDR1 MNHNY and CDR2 SVGAGI (reference sequence). The CDR3 region has the DNA TGTGCCAGCAGTCGGGGACAGAACGACTACGAGCAGTACTTC. Translation: CASSRGQNDYEQYF.

This clone has only a few counts. This chain uses TRBV5-6 with TRBJ2-1; TRBD1 agrees at 7 bases. With 4 bases clipped from V and 0 bases from J, the junction kept 7 bases outside the gene matches. CDR3 size: 16 residues. The V gene's germline CDR1 is SGHDT and CDR2 YYEEEE. CDR3 DNA sequence: TGTGCCAGCAGCGCAAGGACAGGATCCTCCTACAATGAGCAGTTCTTC. This codes for CASSARTGSSYNEQFF.

This chain links TRBV29-1 with TRBJ1-5; 9 nucleotides agree with TRBD1. The V segment lost 7 bases and the J segment 3 bases; nucleotides outside the gene matches: 7. Germline lookup yields CDR1 SQVTM and CDR2 ANQGSEA. This CDR3 has 14 residues. This CDR3 is CSARQGDFNQPQHF. In DNA form, the CDR3 reads TGCAGCGCCAGACAGGGGGATTTCAATCAGCCCCAGCATTTT.

Here the CDR3 DNA reads TGTGCCAGCAGTTATGGGGGGGAGCAGTACTTC. Translated, it gives CASSYGGEQYF. The rearrangement links TRBV6-6 to TRBJ2-7; D may be TRBD2 (6 bases). The CDR3 sequence is 11 residues long. The V gene's germline CDR1 is MNHNY and CDR2 SVGAGI (reference sequence). Between the trimmed V and J ends, which lost 3 bases and 7 bases, there was a span of 7 bases.

This clone was observed a few times. The chain is built from TRBV5-4 and TRBJ1-1; TRBD1 agrees at 7 bases. In germline, CDR1 is SGHNT, CDR2 YYREEE (reference sequence). After removal of 3 bases from V and 4 bases from J, the junction contained 6 bases not matched to a gene. The CDR3 covers 14 residues. For the CDR3, the DNA is TGTGCCAGCAGCTCCAAGACAGGGACCACTGAAGCTTTCTTT. Amino acid sequence: CASSSKTGTTEAFF.

This chain connects TRBV9 to TRBJ2-1, with 11 bases aligning to TRBD2. The V segment lost 0 bases and the J segment 8 bases; nucleotides outside the gene matches: 4. The CDR3 loop spans 15 amino acids. Looked up from germline, CDR1 is SGDLS and CDR2 is YYNGEE. Written as DNA, the CDR3 is TGTGCCAGCAGCGTAGTGGCTAGCGGGGGGCATGAGCAGTTCTTC. Its protein is CASSVVASGGHEQFF.